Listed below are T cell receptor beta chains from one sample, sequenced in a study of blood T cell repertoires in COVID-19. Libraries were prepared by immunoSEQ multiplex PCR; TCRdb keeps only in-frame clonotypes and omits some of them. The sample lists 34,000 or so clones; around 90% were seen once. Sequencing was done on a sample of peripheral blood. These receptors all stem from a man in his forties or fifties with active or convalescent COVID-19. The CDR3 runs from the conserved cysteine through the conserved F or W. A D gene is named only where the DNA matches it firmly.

CDR3 DNA: TGTGCCAGCAGTTACACTACCCGGGAGCTGTTTTTT
CDR3 protein: CASSYTTRELFF
V gene: TRBV6-6
D gene: .
J gene: TRBJ2-2

CDR3 DNA: TGCAGCGTTCGTCCCGGACAGCGGGGAGAGACCCAGTACTTC
CDR3 protein: CSVRPGQRGETQYF
V gene: TRBV29-1
D gene: .
J gene: TRBJ2-5

CDR3 DNA: TGTGCCAGCAGCTTGACAGGGGCCGAGCAGTACTTC
CDR3 protein: CASSLTGAEQYF
V gene: TRBV11-2
D gene: TRBD1
J gene: TRBJ2-7

CDR3 DNA: TGTGCCAGTAGTATGCGGAACACTGAAGCTTTCTTT
CDR3 protein: CASSMRNTEAFF
V gene: TRBV19
D gene: .
J gene: TRBJ1-1

CDR3 DNA: TGTGCCAGCAGCCAAGGGGAGGGAAATCAGCCCCAGCATTTT
CDR3 protein: CASSQGEGNQPQHF
V gene: TRBV3-1/TRBV3-2
D gene: .
J gene: TRBJ1-5

CDR3 DNA: TGTGCCAGCTTCACAGGGGATGTAGGTGAAAAACTGTTTTTT
CDR3 protein: CASFTGDVGEKLFF
V gene: TRBV18
D gene: TRBD1
J gene: TRBJ1-4

CDR3 DNA: TGCGCCAGCAGCCAAGATCCGCAGGGCACCGGGGAGCTGTTTTTT
CDR3 protein: CASSQDPQGTGELFF
V gene: TRBV4-3
D gene: .
J gene: TRBJ2-2

CDR3 DNA: TGCGCCAGCAGCTTGGCGACAGGCCGCAATGAGCAGTTCTTC
CDR3 protein: CASSLATGRNEQFF
V gene: TRBV5-1
D gene: .
J gene: TRBJ2-1

CDR3 DNA: TGCGCCAGCAGCCAAGCCCCGGGACTAAGCACAGATACGCAGTATTTT
CDR3 protein: CASSQAPGLSTDTQYF
V gene: TRBV4-1
D gene: TRBD2
J gene: TRBJ2-3

CDR3 DNA: TGCGCCAGCAGCCAATCTAGCGGGAGGGCCACGGGGGGCTACGAGCAGTACTTC
CDR3 protein: CASSQSSGRATGGYEQYF
V gene: TRBV4-3
D gene: TRBD2
J gene: TRBJ2-7

CDR3 DNA: TGTGCCAGCAAAACCTTGGGACAGGGGGCCGGCGAGCAGTACTTC
CDR3 protein: CASKTLGQGAGEQYF
V gene: TRBV28
D gene: TRBD1
J gene: TRBJ2-7

CDR3 DNA: TGTGCCAGCAACAAAGTACAGAACACTGAAGCTTTCTTT
CDR3 protein: CASNKVQNTEAFF
V gene: TRBV9
D gene: .
J gene: TRBJ1-1

CDR3 DNA: TGTGCCAGCAGCACCCTGGGAGGGGCTATTTTCTCAGATAATTCACCCCTCCACTTT
CDR3 protein: CASSTLGGAIFSDNSPLHF
V gene: TRBV11-2
D gene: .
J gene: TRBJ1-6

CDR3 DNA: TGTGCCAGCAGTTTCCCCCCCAGGGTTCCAGAGACCCAGTACTTC
CDR3 protein: CASSFPPRVPETQYF
V gene: TRBV6-5
D gene: .
J gene: TRBJ2-5

CDR3 DNA: TGTGCCAGCAGTTTGTACCCAGGGCGCACCGGGGAGCTGTTTTTT
CDR3 protein: CASSLYPGRTGELFF
V gene: TRBV27
D gene: .
J gene: TRBJ2-2